A selection of T cell receptor beta chains follows, all from one sample in a study of TIL therapy for anti-PD-1-resistant metastatic lung cancer. TCRdb keeps only in-frame clones here, not all; method: immunoSEQ multiplex PCR. The sample carries fewer than 20,000 clones, over 65% recorded once. Sequences were derived from blood, sampled at baseline. The origin of the receptors is a person aged 25 to 80 with non-small cell lung cancer. The CDR3 runs from the conserved cysteine through the conserved F or W. The order of the fields is clone size, V gene, D gene, J gene, CDR3 protein, CDR3 DNA. The D gene is left open where the match is weak. Part of the rows lack a size; the others show once, few, many or a class for expanded clones.

.	TRBV9	.	TRBJ2-1	CASSVASGGSYNEQFF	TGTGCCAGCAGCGTAGCTTCTGGGGGCTCCTACAATGAGCAGTTCTTC
.	TRBV10-3	.	TRBJ1-2	CAISESWGVNYGYTF	TGTGCCATCAGTGAATCGTGGGGGGTGAACTATGGCTACACCTTC
.	TRBV10-3	TRBD1	TRBJ2-1	CAISEPGQVSYNEQFF	TGTGCCATCAGTGAGCCAGGACAGGTATCCTACAATGAGCAGTTCTTC
.	TRBV7-9	.	TRBJ1-2	CASSLSTVGKGGYTF	TGTGCCAGCAGCTTAAGTACTGTGGGCAAAGGGGGCTACACCTTC
.	TRBV6-6	.	TRBJ1-6	CASRPPTGNNSPLHF	TGTGCCAGCAGACCACCTACAGGGAATAATTCACCCCTCCACTTT
.	TRBV11-2	TRBD1	TRBJ2-7	CASSRAFPGQSYEQYF	TGTGCCAGCAGCCGAGCGTTCCCGGGACAGTCCTACGAGCAGTACTTC
.	TRBV2	.	TRBJ1-5	CASRARADSNQPQHF	TGTGCCAGCAGAGCTCGGGCCGATAGCAATCAGCCCCAGCATTTT
.	TRBV4-1	.	TRBJ1-2	CASSPSRPYGYTF	TGCGCCAGCAGCCCTTCCCGACCCTATGGCTACACCTTC
medium-sized	TRBV4-1	.	TRBJ2-5	CASSQEGRGPSGTQYF	TGCGCCAGCAGCCAAGAGGGGCGGGGGCCTTCGGGGACCCAGTACTTC
.	TRBV7-9	.	TRBJ2-7	CASSLAGGQSYEQYF	TGTGCCAGCAGCTTAGCGGGGGGACAATCCTACGAGCAGTACTTC
few	TRBV5-6	.	TRBJ2-2	CASSFGGGGFGGELFF	TGTGCCAGCAGCTTTGGCGGTGGGGGGTTCGGCGGGGAGCTGTTTTTT
.	TRBV6-1	TRBD1	TRBJ1-4	CASSTTGIREKLFF	TGTGCCAGCAGTACGACAGGGATTCGAGAAAAACTGTTTTTT
.	TRBV7-2	TRBD2	TRBJ2-5	CASSRSGGHQETQYF	TGTGCCAGCAGCCGTAGCGGGGGGCACCAAGAGACCCAGTACTTC
.	TRBV7-2	.	TRBJ2-3	CASSAQPRATDTQYF	TGTGCCAGCAGCGCCCAACCTAGGGCCACAGATACGCAGTATTTT
.	TRBV27	.	TRBJ1-2	CASRLAGHYGYTF	TGTGCCAGCCGCCTGGCAGGGCACTATGGCTACACCTTC
.	TRBV18	TRBD1	TRBJ1-2	CASSPGTDQGGYTF	TGTGCCAGCTCACCAGGGACAGACCAAGGAGGCTACACCTTC
.	TRBV4-3	.	TRBJ1-5	CASSLGGRGQPQHF	TGCGCCAGCAGCCTAGGGGGGCGCGGTCAGCCCCAGCATTTT
.	TRBV29-1	TRBD1	TRBJ1-5	CSGRTGDQPQHF	TGCAGCGGTCGGACAGGGGATCAGCCCCAGCATTTT
.	TRBV5-6	.	TRBJ2-3	CASSLYDTQYF	TGTGCCAGCAGCTTATATGATACGCAGTATTTT
.	TRBV6-5	.	TRBJ2-3	CASRSPGADTQYF	TGTGCCAGCAGATCCCCGGGGGCAGATACGCAGTATTTT
once	TRBV11-3	TRBD1	TRBJ2-3	CASSFDRGTDTQYF	TGTGCCAGCAGCTTTGACAGGGGCACAGATACGCAGTATTTT
.	TRBV9	TRBD1	TRBJ1-1	CASSTSGTGDTEAFF	TGTGCCAGCAGCACTTCCGGGACAGGCGACACTGAAGCTTTCTTT
.	TRBV7-2	.	TRBJ2-5	CASSLAALAETQYF	TGTGCCAGCAGCTTAGCTGCTCTTGCAGAGACCCAGTACTTC
.	TRBV7-9	.	TRBJ2-3	CASSLPQAGHVFADTQYF	TGTGCCAGCAGCTTACCCCAGGCAGGCCATGTTTTTGCAGATACGCAGTATTTT
.	TRBV5-6	.	TRBJ2-7	CASSLYSPTYEQYF	TGTGCCAGCAGCTTGTATAGCCCTACCTACGAGCAGTACTTC
.	TRBV9	.	TRBJ2-3	CASSERGPPADTQYF	TGTGCCAGCAGCGAGAGAGGCCCCCCCGCAGATACGCAGTATTTT
.	TRBV7-7	TRBD1	TRBJ2-2	CASSLGPGQGTTGELFF	TGTGCTAGCAGCTTAGGACCGGGACAGGGGACCACCGGGGAGCTGTTTTTT